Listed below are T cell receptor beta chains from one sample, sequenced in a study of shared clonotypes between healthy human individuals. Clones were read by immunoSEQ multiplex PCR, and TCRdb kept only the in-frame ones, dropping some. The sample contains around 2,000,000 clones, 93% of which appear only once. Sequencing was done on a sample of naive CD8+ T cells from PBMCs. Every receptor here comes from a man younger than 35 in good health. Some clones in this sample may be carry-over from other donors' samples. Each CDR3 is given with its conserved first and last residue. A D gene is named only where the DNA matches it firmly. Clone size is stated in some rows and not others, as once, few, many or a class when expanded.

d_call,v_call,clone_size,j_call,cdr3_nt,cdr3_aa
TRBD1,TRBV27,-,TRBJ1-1,TGTGCCAGCAGAATACTACAGGGGGCAACTGAAGCTTTCTTT,CASRILQGATEAFF
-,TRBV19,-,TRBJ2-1,TGTGCCAGTAGTGGACGGAGCTCCTACAATGAGCAGTTCTTC,CASSGRSSYNEQFF
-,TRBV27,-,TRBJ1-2,TGTGCCAGCAGTCCCCTCGTTGGCGTCGACGCGTTCGGCTACACCTTC,CASSPLVGVDAFGYTF
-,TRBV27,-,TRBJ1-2,TGTGCCAGCAGTTTATCAGTCAGGACTATACTTAACTATGGCTACACCTTC,CASSLSVRTILNYGYTF
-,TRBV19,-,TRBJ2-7,TGTGCCAGTAGTCCTTCCCAATCCCGGGGATACGAGCAGTACTTC,CASSPSQSRGYEQYF
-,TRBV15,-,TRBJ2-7,TGTGCCACCAGCAGTATTATTTCAGGGGTAAGCTACGAGCAGTACTTC,CATSSIISGVSYEQYF
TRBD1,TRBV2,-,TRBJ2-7,TGTGCCAGCAGGAGCGGACCGGGACAGGGGTCATACGAGCAGTACTTC,CASRSGPGQGSYEQYF
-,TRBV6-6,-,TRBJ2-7,TGTGCCAGCAGCCCTCACCCCTACGAGCAGTACTTC,CASSPHPYEQYF
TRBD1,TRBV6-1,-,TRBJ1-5,TGTGCCAGCGACGGAAGGGGGCTTAATCAGCCCCAGCATTTT,CASDGRGLNQPQHF
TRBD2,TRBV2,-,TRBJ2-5,TGTGCCAGCAGCAGGGGCGGGAGGGCCGTCGAGACCCAGTACTTC,CASSRGGRAVETQYF
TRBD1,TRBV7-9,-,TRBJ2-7,TGTGCCAGCAGCGCGCCGGGACAGGGGGCTTACGAGCAGTACTTC,CASSAPGQGAYEQYF
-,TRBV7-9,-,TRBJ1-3,TGTGCCAGCAGGTGGGGTGACTCTGGAAACACCATATATTTT,CASRWGDSGNTIYF
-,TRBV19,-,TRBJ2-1,TGTGCCAGTAGTCCAACAGGGTACAATGAGCAGTTCTTC,CASSPTGYNEQFF
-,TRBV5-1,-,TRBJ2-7,TGCGCCAGCAGCTTGGCCGAGGGACCGGGCTCATGGCGCGAGCAGTACTTC,CASSLAEGPGSWREQYF
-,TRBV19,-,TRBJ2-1,TGTGCCAGTACGAGGGGAGGAGGCAATGAGCAGTTCTTC,CASTRGGGNEQFF
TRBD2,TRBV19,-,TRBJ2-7,TGTGCCAGTAGTCCCTCGGGGGGAATCGAGCAGTACTTC,CASSPSGGIEQYF
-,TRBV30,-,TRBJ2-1,TGTGCCTGGAGCGCGGGATGGGGCCCGGAGCAGTTCTTC,CAWSAGWGPEQFF
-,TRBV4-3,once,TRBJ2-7,TGCGCCAGCAGCCAAGATTCTGGGAGCTCCTACGAGCAGTACTTC,CASSQDSGSSYEQYF
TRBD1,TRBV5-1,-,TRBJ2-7,TGCGCCAGCAACGCAGGGGGCAACGAGCAGTACTTC,CASNAGGNEQYF
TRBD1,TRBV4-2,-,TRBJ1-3,TGTGCCAGCAGCCAAGACCTCTCCGGGGACAGCCGAAACACCATATATTTT,CASSQDLSGDSRNTIYF
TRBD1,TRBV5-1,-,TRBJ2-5,TGCGCCAGCAGCTTATGGACAGGGACTCCCCAAGAGACCCAGTACTTC,CASSLWTGTPQETQYF
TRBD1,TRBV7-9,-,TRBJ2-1,TGTGCCAGCAGCCCGAGGACAGGGTTCTACAATGAGCAGTTCTTC,CASSPRTGFYNEQFF
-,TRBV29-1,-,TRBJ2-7,TGCAGCGTTGAAGATGCCGGGACGGCTTCCTACGAGCAGTACTTC,CSVEDAGTASYEQYF
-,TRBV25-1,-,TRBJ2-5,TGTGCCAGCAGTGCGGCGTCCCAAGAGACCCAGTACTTC,CASSAASQETQYF
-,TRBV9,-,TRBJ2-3,TGTGCCAGCAGCGTAGCTGGCAGGACAAGCACAGATACGCAGTATTTT,CASSVAGRTSTDTQYF
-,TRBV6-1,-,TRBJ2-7,TGTGCCAGCAGCCCCGGGGGGCTCTCCTCCTACGAGCAGTACTTC,CASSPGGLSSYEQYF
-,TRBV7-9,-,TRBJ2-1,TGTGCCAGCAGCTTAGCTGAGACAGGCTCCTACAATGAGCAGTTCTTC,CASSLAETGSYNEQFF
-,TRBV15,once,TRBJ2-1,TGTGCCACCAGCAGGGACACAGATACCTCCTACAATGAGCAGTTCTTC,CATSRDTDTSYNEQFF
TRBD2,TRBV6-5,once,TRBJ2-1,TGTGCCAGCAGTTACTTACTAGCGGGAACCAATGAGCAGTTCTTC,CASSYLLAGTNEQFF
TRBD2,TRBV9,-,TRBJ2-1,TGTGCCAGCAGCCCGAGTAGGGGAGCGGGAGGGCCTGAGGATGAGCAGTTCTTC,CASSPSRGAGGPEDEQFF
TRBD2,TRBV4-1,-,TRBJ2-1,TGCGCCAGCAGCCCTCAGAGTGAGCGGGGGACCATTCGGGAGTTCTTC,CASSPQSERGTIREFF